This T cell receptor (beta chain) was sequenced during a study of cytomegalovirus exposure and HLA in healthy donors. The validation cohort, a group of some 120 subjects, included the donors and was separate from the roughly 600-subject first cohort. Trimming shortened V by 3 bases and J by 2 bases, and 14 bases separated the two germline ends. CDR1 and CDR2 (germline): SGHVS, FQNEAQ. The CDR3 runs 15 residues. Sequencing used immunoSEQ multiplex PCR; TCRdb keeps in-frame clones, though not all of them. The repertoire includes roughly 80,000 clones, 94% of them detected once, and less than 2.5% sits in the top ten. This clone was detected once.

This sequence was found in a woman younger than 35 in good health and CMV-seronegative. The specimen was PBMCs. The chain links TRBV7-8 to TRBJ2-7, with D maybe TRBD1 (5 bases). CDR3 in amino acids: CASSLGQGGTYEQYF. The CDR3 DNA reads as TGTGCCAGCAGCTTGGGCCAGGGCGGAACCTACGAGCAGTACTTC.